These T cell receptor beta chains were read from a single sample in a study of blood T cell repertoires in COVID-19. Generated by immunoSEQ multiplex PCR, the TCRdb table keeps only in-frame clones and is missing some. The sample includes 70,000 or so clones, around nine tenths seen only once; the top ten take 10% to 15%. The specimen sequenced was peripheral blood. The source is a woman aged 60-70 years with acute or convalescent COVID-19. Both conserved end residues are part of each CDR3. The D gene is left open where the match is weak. Clone size is shown for a subset of rows, as once, few, many or a class of expanded clone.

J gene	D gene	V gene	clone size	CDR3 protein	CDR3 DNA
TRBJ2-7	TRBD1	TRBV5-6	-	CASSGTAEYEQYF	TGTGCCTCGTCCGGGACAGCCGAGTACGAGCAGTACTTC
TRBJ2-5	TRBD1	TRBV5-6	-	CASSLLGQGEETQYF	TGTGCCAGCAGCTTGTTGGGACAGGGGGAAGAGACCCAGTACTTC
TRBJ1-1	-	TRBV6-5	-	CASSPQEFLNTEAFF	TGTGCCAGCAGCCCACAGGAGTTCCTGAACACTGAAGCTTTCTTT
TRBJ2-5	TRBD1	TRBV2	-	CASSPGTGGGETQYF	TGTGCCAGCAGTCCTGGGACAGGGGGGGGAGAGACCCAGTACTTC
TRBJ2-3	-	TRBV3-1/TRBV3-2	-	CASSQGDSGRAQYF	TGTGCCAGCAGCCAAGGAGACTCCGGCCGAGCGCAGTATTTT
TRBJ2-1	-	TRBV5-1	once	CASRQAQGNEQFF	TGCGCCAGCAGGCAAGCACAGGGCAATGAGCAGTTCTTC
TRBJ1-5	-	TRBV4-1	once	CASSQVSTQGTPQHF	TGCGCCAGCAGCCAAGTTTCAACACAGGGAACGCCCCAGCATTTT
TRBJ1-2	TRBD1	TRBV3-1/TRBV3-2	few	CASSTGGRSDGYTF	TGTGCCAGCAGTACAGGGGGCCGGAGCGATGGCTACACCTTC
TRBJ1-5	-	TRBV28	-	CASSEHTGGTRTQPQHF	TGTGCCAGCAGCGAACATACTGGGGGGACCCGTACTCAGCCCCAGCATTTT
TRBJ2-1	-	TRBV7-6	-	CASSPFRGAYNEQFF	TGTGCCAGCAGCCCGTTCAGGGGGGCCTACAATGAGCAGTTCTTC
TRBJ2-7	-	TRBV7-9	-	CASSLGATEQYF	TGTGCCAGCAGCTTGGGGGCTACAGAGCAGTACTTC
TRBJ2-6	-	TRBV7-6	-	CASSPIFSGANVLTF	TGTGCCAGCAGCCCCATTTTCTCTGGGGCCAACGTCCTGACTTTC
TRBJ1-6	-	TRBV2	once	CASKTDNNSPLHF	TGTGCCAGCAAAACAGATAATAATTCACCCCTCCACTTT
TRBJ1-1	-	TRBV15	-	CATSRGEGEVTEAFF	TGTGCCACCAGCAGAGGTGAAGGGGAGGTCACTGAAGCTTTCTTT
TRBJ1-5	-	TRBV19	-	CASSIDAGRDNQPQHF	TGTGCCAGTAGTATAGATGCAGGCAGGGACAATCAGCCCCAGCATTTT
TRBJ2-5	-	TRBV10-3	-	CAISEDSSLKETQYF	TGTGCCATCAGTGAGGATTCTAGCTTAAAGGAGACCCAGTACTTC
TRBJ1-1	-	TRBV5-6	-	CASSLRTVEAFF	TGTGCCAGCAGCCTCCGGACAGTTGAAGCTTTCTTT
TRBJ2-7	TRBD2	TRBV30	-	CAWRLAGGNYEQYF	TGTGCCTGGAGGCTAGCGGGGGGGAACTACGAGCAGTACTTC
TRBJ2-1	-	TRBV15	once	CATSVSLGGVYNEQFF	TGTGCCACCAGCGTCAGCTTAGGGGGGGTCTACAATGAGCAGTTCTTC
TRBJ1-6	-	TRBV3-1/TRBV3-2	-	CASSQDEAAPLHF	TGTGCCAGCAGCCAAGATGAGGCTGCACCCCTCCACTTT
TRBJ2-2	-	TRBV5-6	few	CASSPDRLDTGELFF	TGTGCCAGCAGTCCAGACAGGCTCGACACCGGGGAGCTGTTTTTT
TRBJ2-7	-	TRBV9	-	CASSVEGGDEQYF	TGTGCCAGCAGCGTAGAAGGAGGTGACGAGCAGTACTTC
TRBJ1-6	-	TRBV7-2	-	CASSLAAQGESPLHF	TGTGCCAGCAGCTTAGCGGCACAGGGAGAGTCACCCCTCCACTTT
TRBJ2-5	TRBD1	TRBV20-1	-	CSASILGTDLETQYF	TGCAGTGCTAGTATTCTTGGGACAGACCTAGAGACCCAGTACTTC
TRBJ1-1	TRBD1	TRBV27	once	CASSLGQGLSEAFF	TGTGCCAGCAGTTTGGGACAGGGGTTGTCTGAAGCTTTCTTT
TRBJ1-3	-	TRBV3-1/TRBV3-2	-	CASSSDGSSGNTIYF	TGTGCCAGCAGCAGCGACGGGAGCTCTGGAAACACCATATATTTT
TRBJ2-7	-	TRBV7-9	-	CASSQSRQNYEQYF	TGTGCCAGCAGCCAGAGCCGACAGAACTACGAGCAGTACTTC
TRBJ2-5	TRBD2	TRBV11-2	medium-sized	CASSLAGGLETQYF	TGTGCCAGCAGCTTAGCGGGGGGGCTGGAGACCCAGTACTTC
TRBJ2-7	-	TRBV2	-	CASSVTGSSYEQYF	TGTGCCAGCAGTGTAACAGGGTCATCCTACGAGCAGTACTTC
TRBJ2-1	-	TRBV7-9	-	CASSLEQANNEQFF	TGTGCCAGCAGCTTAGAACAGGCTAACAATGAGCAGTTCTTC
TRBJ2-7	TRBD1	TRBV5-6	-	CASRNRDRNYEQYF	TGTGCCAGCAGGAACCGGGACAGAAACTACGAGCAGTACTTC
TRBJ2-5	-	TRBV11-2	-	CASSLEVGSGETQYF	TGTGCCAGCAGCTTAGAGGTCGGGTCTGGAGAGACCCAGTACTTC
TRBJ1-2	-	TRBV28	-	CASKGSLWGYTF	TGTGCCAGCAAGGGGTCCCTTTGGGGCTACACCTTC
TRBJ1-1	-	TRBV11-2	-	CASSARVTDTEAFF	TGTGCCAGCAGCGCACGGGTGACGGACACTGAAGCTTTCTTT
TRBJ1-6	-	TRBV7-2	-	CASSSGPSGYNSPLHF	TGTGCCAGCAGCTCAGGACCCAGCGGATATAATTCACCCCTCCACTTT
TRBJ2-7	-	TRBV6-5	once	CASSYSNGGAEQYF	TGTGCCAGCAGTTACTCGAACGGGGGAGCCGAGCAGTACTTC
TRBJ2-7	TRBD1	TRBV7-2	-	CASSPTGVVGEQYF	TGTGCCAGCAGCCCAACAGGGGTAGTGGGCGAGCAGTACTTC
TRBJ1-5	-	TRBV6-2/TRBV6-3	-	CASSQVYQPQHF	TGTGCCAGCAGTCAGGTCTATCAGCCCCAGCATTTT
TRBJ1-5	-	TRBV5-1	-	CASSLAGGTSQPQHF	TGCGCCAGCAGCTTGGCCGGGGGAACGAGTCAGCCCCAGCATTTT
TRBJ1-1	-	TRBV5-1	-	CASSEITGANTEAFF	TGCGCCAGCAGCGAAATAACAGGAGCGAACACTGAAGCTTTCTTT
TRBJ2-2	-	TRBV12-3/TRBV12-4	-	CASSFRGTGELFF	TGTGCCAGCAGTTTTAGGGGGACCGGGGAGCTGTTTTTT
TRBJ2-3	TRBD1	TRBV7-3	-	CASSLIGQDTDTQYF	TGTGCCAGCAGCTTAATTGGACAGGACACAGATACGCAGTATTTT
TRBJ1-6	-	TRBV2	-	CASKIRGTWNSPLHF	TGTGCCAGCAAAATTAGGGGTACGTGGAATTCACCCCTCCACTTT
TRBJ1-4	-	TRBV19	-	CASNNQAQTNEKLFF	TGTGCCAGTAACAACCAGGCGCAAACTAATGAAAAACTGTTTTTT
TRBJ1-1	-	TRBV7-2	-	CASSAFVGANTEAFF	TGTGCCAGCAGCGCCTTTGTGGGGGCAAACACTGAAGCTTTCTTT
TRBJ1-2	-	TRBV6-5	-	CATLTAGRYYGYTF	TGTGCCACCCTGACGGCAGGGAGGTACTATGGCTACACCTTC
TRBJ2-7	TRBD1	TRBV3-1/TRBV3-2	-	CASSRGQSKITYEQYF	TGTGCCAGCAGCCGGGGACAGTCTAAGATTACCTACGAGCAGTACTTC
TRBJ2-2	-	TRBV9	-	CASSTRRENTGELFF	TGTGCCAGCAGCACTAGGAGGGAAAACACCGGGGAGCTGTTTTTT
TRBJ2-1	TRBD2	TRBV5-1	-	CASSPGPSGGALEQFF	TGCGCCAGCAGCCCGGGACCTAGCGGGGGGGCATTGGAGCAGTTCTTC
TRBJ2-1	TRBD2	TRBV19	-	CASGSGARFESEQFF	TGTGCCAGTGGTAGCGGGGCCCGTTTTGAAAGTGAGCAGTTCTTC
TRBJ2-7	TRBD1	TRBV19	-	CASSAGTGGYEQYF	TGTGCCAGTAGTGCCGGGACAGGGGGCTACGAGCAGTACTTC
TRBJ1-2	-	TRBV4-1	-	CASSQVRSGGRDGYTF	TGCGCCAGCAGCCAAGTTCGTTCGGGGGGCCGTGATGGCTACACCTTC
TRBJ2-1	TRBD1	TRBV10-3	-	CAISIGTGGYNEQFF	TGTGCCATCAGTATTGGGACAGGGGGTTACAATGAGCAGTTCTTC
TRBJ1-4	-	TRBV19	-	CASRFVGNIVEKLFF	TGTGCCAGTAGGTTCGTCGGGAATATAGTGGAAAAACTGTTTTTT
TRBJ2-1	TRBD2	TRBV24-1	-	CATSDLQPGGPSGEQFF	TGTGCCACCAGTGATTTGCAACCGGGGGGACCGTCCGGTGAGCAGTTCTTC
TRBJ1-5	TRBD1	TRBV7-2	-	CASSNGTGGLSNQPQHF	TGTGCCAGCAGTAATGGGACAGGGGGCCTTAGCAATCAGCCCCAGCATTTT
TRBJ2-1	-	TRBV24-1	-	CATRPSGPYNEQFF	TGTGCCACCAGGCCCAGTGGTCCCTACAATGAGCAGTTCTTC
TRBJ1-5	-	TRBV6-5	-	CAAFSGHGNQPQHF	TGTGCCGCCTTTTCAGGACATGGGAATCAGCCCCAGCATTTT
TRBJ1-1	TRBD1	TRBV11-2	-	CASSLVTGAVETEAFF	TGTGCCAGCAGCTTAGTTACAGGGGCTGTGGAGACTGAAGCTTTCTTT
TRBJ2-1	TRBD1	TRBV2	-	CASSPILTGTASYNEQFF	TGTGCCAGCAGTCCGATACTTACCGGGACAGCTTCCTACAATGAGCAGTTCTTC